Listed here are 29 T cell receptor beta chains from one sample, sequenced in a study of cytomegalovirus exposure and HLA in healthy donors (dated by TCRdb to 2016 to 2017). Receptor amplification or capture employed the immunoSEQ multiplex PCR assay. The immuneACCESS repertoire file appears here via TCRdb, limited to in-frame rearrangements. These files lack a portion of the clones; in checked studies, under half of the deficit traces to unresolved V genes, and the cause of the others is not known. In this sample the table shows roughly 75,000 clones, 94% of which occur a single time. Roughly 3.3% of the sample is held by the ten biggest clonotypes. Sequences were obtained from PBMCs. These TCRs come from a woman aged 18-29 years in good health and CMV-seropositive.

The chain is built from TRBV7-3 and TRBJ2-1, with TRBD1 matching over 8 bases. Germline V gene data show CDR1 as SGHTA and CDR2 as FQGTGA. CDR3 size: 13 residues. Losses at the gene ends were 5 bases for V and 8 bases for J; bases not matched to a gene: 5. This chain's CDR3 is CASSVTTGDEQFF. In DNA, the CDR3 is TGTGCCAGCAGCGTTACGACAGGGGATGAGCAGTTCTTC.

The chain employs TRBV6-5 and TRBJ2-2; maybe TRBD2 (6 bases). The CDR3 is 13 residues long. CDR1 MNHEY and CDR2 SVGAGI come from the germline V gene. The ends were cut back, 7 bases at V and 7 bases at J, with 13 bases in the middle. The CDR3 coding sequence is TGTGCCAGCACTAGTGGGGGGAGCGGGGAGCTGTTTTTT. Translation gives CASTSGGSGELFF.

The chain is built from TRBV5-1 and TRBJ1-2; TRBD1 matches at 8 bases. The V gene end was trimmed by 0 bases and the J gene end by 6 bases; junction bases not matched to a gene: 4. The germline V gene has CDR1 SGHRS and CDR2 YFSETQ. CDR3 length: 14 amino acids. The CDR3 DNA reads TGCGCCAGCAGCTTGGATGGACAGGGCGATGGCTACACCTTC. Its translation is CASSLDGQGDGYTF.

The rearrangement joins TRBV29-1 to TRBJ2-1, with a weak D call TRBD2 (5 bases). This CDR3 has 13 residues. Germline-derived CDR1 and CDR2 are SQVTM and ANQGSEA. The V and J ends lost 3 bases and 8 bases respectively, with 14 bases between them. CDR3 sequence: CSVDLRQRDEQFF. CDR3 nucleotides: TGCAGCGTTGATCTTCGTCAGAGGGATGAGCAGTTCTTC.

This chain uses TRBV2 with TRBJ1-2; D is unclear. Per the germline V gene, CDR1 is SNHLY and CDR2 is FYNNEI. The CDR3 sequence is 13 residues long. Trimming took 2 bases from V and 4 from J, leaving 8 bases between them. The DNA of the CDR3 is TGTGCCAGCAGTGAATTAGCTTCCTATGGCTACACCTTC. Protein: CASSELASYGYTF.

This clone turned up a few times. The gene calls are TRBV5-1 and TRBJ2-4; 9 nucleotides align to TRBD1. V was pared by 3 bases and J by 5 bases, with 0 bases of the junction left unmatched. The germline CDR1 and CDR2 sequences are SGHRS and YFSETQ. The CDR3 has 13 residues. The CDR3 DNA follows: TGCGCCAGCAGCTACAGGGGGCAAAACATTCAGTACTTC. Residues: CASSYRGQNIQYF.

The V gene is TRBV5-1, the J gene TRBJ1-2; D is perhaps TRBD1 (6 bases). The germline V gene encodes CDR1 SGHRS and CDR2 YFSETQ. V was clipped by 2 bases and J by 7 bases, with 12 bases between them. The CDR3 runs 13 residues. CDR3 DNA: TGCGCCAGCAGCTTCGAACAGGGAAGTGGCTACACCTTC. Translation: CASSFEQGSGYTF. Variable domain in full (rest from reference TRBV5-1 and TRBJ1-2): KAGVTQTPRYLIKTRGQQVTLSCSPISGHRSVSWYQQTPGQGLQFLFEYFSETQRNKGNFPGRFSGRQFSNSRSEMNVSTLELGDSALYLCASSFEQGSGYTFGSGTRLTVV.

The chain uses TRBV18 and TRBJ2-7, with TRBD1 identical over 10 bases. The J segment lost 5 bases and the V segment lost 6 bases, leaving 7 bases of the junction unmatched. The CDR3 covers 14 residues. Per germline, CDR1 KGHSH and CDR2 LQKENI. CDR3 sequence: CASSSGTGVHEQYF. CDR3 coding DNA: TGTGCCAGCTCGTCCGGGACAGGGGTTCACGAGCAGTACTTC.

About this clone itself: The junction and the germline gene differ at one end; a read error may be behind it. This chain links TRBV4-3 with TRBJ1-1, with TRBD1 as a possible D gene (5 bases). Germline V lookup: CDR1 LGHNA, CDR2 YSLEER. This CDR3 is built from 16 residues. The CDR3: CVSSQLLRVLNTEAFF. The CDR3, as DNA: TGCGTCAGCAGCCAACTTCTCAGGGTTTTGAACACTGAAGCTTTCTTT.

The V gene is TRBV7-2, the J gene TRBJ2-1; possible D gene TRBD2, 5 bases. Germline CDR1 and CDR2: SGHTA and FQGNSA. Deletions cut 5 bases from V and 4 bases from J, with 12 bases between. This CDR3 is 14 amino acids long. CDR3 residues: CASSRRTVYNEQFF. CDR3 sequence (DNA): TGTGCCAGCAGCCGCCGGACTGTATACAATGAGCAGTTCTTC.

The chain combines TRBV9 with TRBJ1-2; 7 nucleotides align to TRBD1. The germline V gene has CDR1 SGDLS and CDR2 YYNGEE. The CDR3 spans 14 residues. Losses at the gene ends were 3 bases for V and 0 bases for J; bases not matched to a gene: 2. The CDR3 region has the DNA TGTGCCAGCAGCGAGGGGGCCACTAACTATGGCTACACCTTC. It codes for CASSEGATNYGYTF.

The rearrangement joins TRBV7-9 to TRBJ2-3; a possible D gene is TRBD1 (6 bases). The CDR3 has 12 amino acids. Germline lookup yields CDR1 SEHNR and CDR2 FQNEAQ (reference sequence). V was trimmed by 5 bases and J by 6 bases, leaving 9 bases between them. Here the CDR3 DNA reads TGTGCCAGCAGCCGAAGGGGGGATACGCAGTATTTT. It is translated as CASSRRGDTQYF.

The chain recombines TRBV28 with TRBJ2-7; D is unresolved. Trimming stripped 5 bases from V and 13 bases from J, with 15 bases between. Germline V lookup: CDR1 MDHEN, CDR2 SYDVKM. The length of the CDR3 is 11 residues. CDR3 in amino acids: CASSILPILYF. The DNA of the CDR3 is TGTGCCAGCAGTATCCTGCCTATTCTCTACTTC.

This sequence joins TRBV5-4 and TRBJ1-1; possibly TRBD1 for D (6 bases). The V end was cut by 4 bases, the J end by 4 bases, with 17 bases between. The CDR3 runs 15 residues. CDR1 is SGHNT, CDR2 YYREEE, per germline (reference sequence). The CDR3 sequence: CASSPTGTTLTEAFF. In nucleotides, the CDR3 is TGTGCCAGCAGCCCAACCGGGACAACCCTCACTGAAGCTTTCTTT.

This sequence joins TRBV7-9 and TRBJ2-1; 10 bases agree with TRBD2. Germline V CDR1 and CDR2: SEHNR, FQNEAQ (reference sequence). J lost 6 bases, V lost 8 bases, and 10 bases had no gene match. This CDR3 is built from 15 residues. This CDR3 reads CASDPQRGGTNEQFF. CDR3 bases: TGTGCCAGCGATCCCCAGCGGGGGGGCACCAATGAGCAGTTCTTC.

The V gene is TRBV30, the J gene TRBJ2-6; 9 bases agree with TRBD1. This CDR3 is 21 amino acids long. Per the germline V gene, CDR1 is GTSNPN and CDR2 is SVGIG (reference sequence). V lost 5 bases, J lost 0 bases, and 20 bases stayed unmatched. The CDR3: CAWHTGTGITWVGSGANVLTF. The CDR3 region has the DNA TGTGCCTGGCATACCGGGACAGGGATTACCTGGGTCGGCTCTGGGGCCAACGTCCTGACTTTC.

The chain couples TRBV5-4 to TRBJ1-2, with 9 bases matching TRBD1. This CDR3 contains 17 residues. Trimming removed 6 bases from V and 0 bases from J; junction bases left unmatched: 12. Germline V gene data show CDR1 as SGHNT and CDR2 as YYREEE (reference sequence). The CDR3 region has the DNA TGTGCCAGCACCCCGCGACAGGGGGGATACGCTAACTATGGCTACACCTTC. Translated, it gives CASTPRQGGYANYGYTF.

This clone was observed a single time. The chain links TRBV28 to TRBJ2-5, with D tentatively TRBD1 (5 bases). The CDR3 is made up of 13 amino acids. Germline CDR1 reads MDHEN; CDR2 reads SYDVKM. Trimming pared 6 bases from V and 3 bases from J, leaving 11 bases between. This chain's CDR3 is CASRGWGEETQYF. CDR3 nucleotide sequence: TGTGCCAGCAGGGGATGGGGCGAAGAGACCCAGTACTTC.

The chain is built from TRBV7-8 and TRBJ1-2; D call uncertain. Germline V CDR1 and CDR2: SGHVS, FQNEAQ. Trimming left V 1 base short and J 4 bases short, with 7 bases between. The CDR3 runs to 13 residues. CDR3 region: CASSLGRSYGYTF. For the CDR3, the DNA is TGTGCCAGCAGCTTAGGCAGAAGCTATGGCTACACCTTC.

V usage is TRBV7-2 and J usage is TRBJ2-1; D remains ambiguous. V was shortened by 1 base and J by 4 bases, with 14 bases between the two germline ends. Germline V gives CDR1 SGHTA, CDR2 FQGNSA. The CDR3 has 16 amino acids. DNA of the CDR3: TGTGCCAGCAGCTTAGAATCAATGCTAGGTTACAATGAGCAGTTCTTC. This sequence encodes CASSLESMLGYNEQFF.

This sequence joins TRBV30 and TRBJ1-6; D uncertain. The CDR3 runs 16 residues. Trimming took 0 bases from V and 4 from J, leaving 13 bases between them. Germline values: CDR1 GTSNPN, CDR2 SVGIG (reference sequence). CDR3 sequence reads: CAWSVEAYPYNSPLHF. The CDR3 coding sequence is TGTGCCTGGAGTGTAGAGGCTTACCCATATAATTCACCCCTCCACTTT.

This clone was recorded only once. The V and J genes are TRBV28 and TRBJ1-1; D may be TRBD1 (5 bases). The V gene lost 8 bases and the J gene lost 5 bases, with 15 bases spanning the gap. Germline-derived CDR1 and CDR2 are MDHEN and SYDVKM. This CDR3 has 13 residues. The chain's CDR3 is CASAGGWRTEAFF. DNA for the CDR3: TGTGCCAGCGCTGGGGGGTGGAGGACTGAAGCTTTCTTT.

The CDR3 bases are TGCAGCGTTTACAAAAGCAAACCGGGGGATAATGAGCAGTTCTTC. Amino acid sequence: CSVYKSKPGDNEQFF. This rearrangement joins TRBV29-1 to TRBJ2-1, with a possible D match to TRBD2 (6 bases). Trimming pared 5 bases from V and 7 bases from J, leaving 21 bases between. Germline V gene sequence: CDR1 SQVTM, CDR2 ANQGSEA. This CDR3 comprises 15 residues.

The chain uses TRBV30 and TRBJ2-3, with 10 bases fitting TRBD2. Germline CDR1 and CDR2: GTSNPN and SVGIG (reference sequence). The CDR3 is 16 amino acids. The ends lost 3 bases at V and 2 bases at J; junction bases unmatched: 8. This CDR3 reads CAWRRTSGAITDTQYF. The CDR3 DNA sequence: TGTGCCTGGAGAAGAACTAGCGGGGCGATCACAGATACGCAGTATTTT.

The genes are TRBV5-4 and TRBJ1-2, with TRBD1 as a possible D gene (5 bases). In germline, CDR1 is SGHNT, CDR2 YYREEE (reference sequence). This CDR3 comprises 15 residues. Trimming removed 4 bases from V and 1 base from J, with 14 bases in between. CDR3 protein: CASSQTAYFNYGYTF. CDR3 DNA sequence: TGTGCCAGCAGCCAGACAGCGTATTTTAACTATGGCTACACCTTC.

The gene calls are TRBV30 and TRBJ1-2, with unresolved D. The CDR3 runs 15 residues. Germline CDR1 is GTSNPN and CDR2 is SVGIG (reference sequence). Trimming removed 0 bases from V and 6 bases from J, with 17 bases in between. CDR3 loop: CAWSVKTARRDGYTF. CDR3 DNA sequence: TGTGCCTGGAGTGTAAAAACGGCACGGAGGGATGGCTACACCTTC.

The V and J genes are TRBV25-1 and TRBJ2-5; 9 bases agree with TRBD2. V was pared by 1 base and J by 5 bases, with 8 bases of the junction left unmatched. Germline V lookup: CDR1 MGHDK, CDR2 SYGVNS. The CDR3 runs 16 residues. The chain's CDR3 is CASSESGGGALETQYF. The CDR3 DNA reads as TGTGCCAGCAGTGAATCAGGCGGGGGGGCTTTGGAGACCCAGTACTTC.

This CDR3 reads CASSYTGGTGYTF. As DNA, the CDR3 is TGTGCCAGCAGTTACACAGGGGGCACTGGCTACACCTTC. This chain links TRBV6-6 with TRBJ1-2, with TRBD1 identical over 9 bases. Germline trimming cut 2 bases from V and 7 bases from J; bases unmatched to any gene: 2. The CDR3 contains 13 residues. The germline V gene encodes CDR1 MNHNY and CDR2 SVGAGI (reference sequence).

The CDR3 sequence is CASSLGGGYTGELFF. CDR3 sequence (DNA): TGTGCCAGCAGCCTGGGAGGCGGCTACACCGGGGAGCTGTTTTTT. This rearrangement joins TRBV27 to TRBJ2-2; TRBD2 might be the D (6 bases). Germline assignment: CDR1 MNHEY and CDR2 SMNVEV (reference sequence). Trimming pared 6 bases from V and 3 bases from J, leaving 14 bases between. This CDR3 contains 15 residues.